The next 21 T cell receptor beta chains were all read from a single sample in a study of metastatic and nonmetastatic thyroid tumors. MiXCR reprocessed the PCR reads for TCRdb. The sample has 4,000 to 5,000 clones; approximately 28% are singletons. Not a single patient had been given any form of treatment at any point before undergoing thyroid surgery. Sequenced sample: adjacent normal tissue. The receptors were gathered from a female donor with papillary thyroid cancer or a benign thyroid nodule (not recorded which). Some clones in this sample may be carry-over from other donors' samples.

The genes are TRBV7-9 and TRBJ2-7, with D possibly TRBD2 on 7 matching bases. Trimming left V 3 bases short and J 5 bases short, with 14 bases between. CDR1 and CDR2 (germline): SEHNR, FQNEAQ (reference sequence). The CDR3 consists of 14 residues. CDR3 loop: CASSFRGGGNEQYF. For the CDR3, the DNA is TGTGCCAGCAGCTTTCGTGGCGGGGGCAACGAGCAGTACTTC.

The V and J genes are TRBV6-2 or TRBV6-3 and TRBJ1-2; TRBD1 might be the D (5 bases). CDR3 length equals 14 residues. V was cut by 7 bases and J by 4 bases, with 16 bases left in between. Germline V lookup: CDR1 MNHEY, CDR2 SVGEGT. Written as DNA, the CDR3 is TGTGCCAGCACTCAACCCGGGACGCCCTATGGCTACACCTTC. Residues: CASTQPGTPYGYTF.

The J gene is TRBJ2-7, the V gene TRBV20-1; maybe TRBD2 (6 bases). Trimming took 3 bases from V and 4 from J, leaving 16 bases between them. The CDR3 is made up of 14 amino acids. CDR1 and CDR2 (germline): DFQATT, SNEGSKA (reference sequence). Written as DNA, the CDR3 is TGCAGTGCTAGGGGAGTGGCGGGGTCTTACGAGCAGTACTTC. Its protein product is CSARGVAGSYEQYF.

This clone was counted a few times. The genes are TRBV11-2 and TRBJ2-7, with D hard to call. Trimming shortened V by 5 bases and J by 2 bases, and 13 bases separated the two germline ends. Germline V lookup: CDR1 SGHAT, CDR2 FQNNGV. The CDR3 sequence is 14 residues long. The CDR3 DNA follows: TGTGCCAGCAGCCTATCCCATGGGGCCTACGAGCAGTACTTC. This encodes CASSLSHGAYEQYF.

The chain joins TRBV5-1 to TRBJ2-1; 8 bases map to TRBD2. With V trimmed by 0 bases and J by 5 bases, 4 bases remained unmatched. The length of the CDR3 is 15 residues. Germline assignment: CDR1 SGHRS and CDR2 YFSETQ. CDR3 nucleotide sequence: TGCGCCAGCAGCTTGGCTCTAGCGGGTAACAATGAGCAGTTCTTC. As protein: CASSLALAGNNEQFF.

In regard to this clone: Germline is not matched at one junction end, which may reflect a read error. This chain uses TRBV7-2 with TRBJ2-7; D might be TRBD2 (6 bases). Germline CDR1 is SGHTA and CDR2 is FQGNSA. The CDR3 consists of 15 residues. The CDR3 bases are TGTGCCAGCATCTTAAAGGGGACTGTCGCCTACGAGCAGTACTTC. Its translation is CASILKGTVAYEQYF.

V and J are TRBV19 and TRBJ1-1; 9 bases agree with TRBD1. Germline trimming cut 4 bases from V and 6 bases from J; bases unmatched to any gene: 6. Per the germline V gene, CDR1 is LNHDA and CDR2 is SQIVND (reference sequence). This CDR3 is 14 amino acids long. CDR3 DNA: TGTGCCAGTAGTACTATCCGGACAGGGGCTGAAGCTTTCTTT. This codes for CASSTIRTGAEAFF.

In regard to this clone: An end of the junction differs from the germline gene, which may be a read error. V is TRBV6-5 and J is TRBJ2-1; D may be TRBD1 (5 bases). CDR3 length equals 15 residues. The germline CDR1 and CDR2 sequences are MNHEY and SVGAGI. DNA for the CDR3: TGTGCCAGCAGTTACGGGGCTCTCGACTCCAATGAGAAGTTCTTC. This translates into CASSYGALDSNEKFF.

The chain links TRBV28 to TRBJ2-1; 8 nucleotides line up with TRBD2. CDR3 length: 16 amino acids. The germline V gene has CDR1 MDHEN and CDR2 SYDVKM. Trimming cost V 5 bases and J 9 bases; bases outside gene matches: 15. The CDR3, as DNA: TGTGCCAGCAGTCCAACCCGAAGAGCGGGAGTGGGTGAGCAGTTCTTC. It translates to CASSPTRRAGVGEQFF.

By frequency in the sample, this clone is medium-sized. V usage is TRBV5-1 and J usage is TRBJ2-7; D call uncertain. Germline-derived CDR1 and CDR2 are SGHRS and YFSETQ. The CDR3 is made up of 14 amino acids. Trimming pared 1 base from V and 1 base from J, leaving 9 bases between. The chain's CDR3 is CASSLNPTSYEQYF. CDR3 DNA: TGCGCCAGCAGCTTGAATCCAACTTCCTACGAGCAGTACTTC.

The sample holds a few counts of this clone. V and J are TRBV27 and TRBJ1-1, with a weak D call TRBD1 (6 bases). Germline CDR1 reads MNHEY; CDR2 reads SMNVEV (reference sequence). The CDR3 contains 15 residues. V dropped 3 bases and J dropped 0 bases, with 11 bases sitting between them. This CDR3 is CASSLTGNMNTEAFF. CDR3 in DNA: TGTGCCAGCAGTTTGACAGGCAACATGAACACTGAAGCTTTCTTT.

Concerning this clone itself: An end of the junction differs from the germline gene, which may be a read error. The V call is TRBV28, the J call TRBJ1-2; no clear D gene. This CDR3 region has 14 residues. Germline assignment: CDR1 MDHEN and CDR2 SYDVKM. In DNA, the CDR3 is TGTACCAGCAGTTTACGACCGTTTAACTATGGCTACACCTTC. The encoded protein is CTSSLRPFNYGYTF.

The chain combines TRBV12-3 or TRBV12-4 with TRBJ2-7, with a tentative D call TRBD2 (10 bases). The V end lost 3 bases, the J end lost 0 bases, and 27 bases lay between the germline ends. The CDR3 sequence is 20 residues long. The DNA for the CDR3 is TGTGCCAGCAGTTTCAGCGGGACAGGGAAACTAGCGGGATTCTCCTACGAGCAGTACTTC. Residues: CASSFSGTGKLAGFSYEQYF.

The chain is built from TRBV7-6 and TRBJ2-1; TRBD2 matches at 10 bases. Germline CDR1 SGHVS, CDR2 FNYEAQ. V lost 2 bases and J lost 7; bases outside the gene matches: 8. The CDR3 totals 16 residues. The DNA of the CDR3 is TGTGCCAGCAGCTTACGAGCGGGAGGGCCAAGGAATGAGCAGTTCTTC. Its translation is CASSLRAGGPRNEQFF.

Judged by abundance, this clone is medium-sized (0.01 to 0.1%). The junction departs from germline at one end; a sequencing error may be responsible. V and J are TRBV3-1 and TRBJ2-7, with TRBD2 matching 10 bases. The germline V gene has CDR1 LGHDT and CDR2 YNNKEL (reference sequence). The CDR3 loop spans 11 amino acids. CDR3 in amino acids: CASSRGTSVRF. The CDR3 nucleotides read TGTGCCAGCAGCCGCGGGACTAGCGTACGGTTC.

This clone was seen more than once but under ten times. J is TRBJ1-6 and V is TRBV2; D possibly corresponds to TRBD1 (6 bases). The ends were cut back, 3 bases at V and 0 bases at J, with 21 bases in the middle. The CDR3 sequence is 20 residues long. Germline assignment: CDR1 SNHLY and CDR2 FYNNEI. As DNA, the CDR3 is TGTGCCAGCAGTGAGTACCAACAGGGAAATAGCGGCTCCTATAATTCACCCCTCCACTTT. Protein: CASSEYQQGNSGSYNSPLHF.

This clone turned up a few times. The chain recombines TRBV7-2 with TRBJ1-6; D is uncertain. Germline V gene data show CDR1 as SGHTA and CDR2 as FQGNSA. Trimming left V 1 base short and J 8 bases short, with 0 bases between. The CDR3 has 11 residues. The CDR3 loop reads CASSLDSPLHF. In DNA form, the CDR3 reads TGTGCCAGCAGCTTAGATTCACCCCTCCACTTT.

This clone was seen a few times. The junction does not match germline at one end; this may be a read error. The V gene is TRBV6-5, the J gene TRBJ2-3, with D unresolved. CDR1 and CDR2 (germline): MNHEY, SVGAGI. The CDR3 has 17 residues. The CDR3: CASSYNVGYPSTDKQYF. The DNA for the CDR3 is TGTGCCAGCAGCTACAATGTCGGCTACCCTTCAACAGATAAGCAGTATTTT.

This clone showed up just a few times. The chain links TRBV28 to TRBJ1-5, with 9 positions matching TRBD1. The V gene end was trimmed by 7 bases and the J gene end by 3 bases; junction bases not matched to a gene: 4. The CDR3 sequence is 14 residues long. The germline gives CDR1 MDHEN, CDR2 SYDVKM. The CDR3 sequence: CASTQGAFNQPQHF. The CDR3 DNA sequence: TGTGCCAGCACACAGGGGGCCTTCAATCAGCCCCAGCATTTT.

This clone was counted between two and nine times. The V and J genes are TRBV6-1 and TRBJ1-2, with D tentatively TRBD1 (5 bases). The CDR3 covers 16 residues. V dropped 6 bases and J dropped 0 bases, with 17 bases sitting between them. CDR1 and CDR2 from the germline V gene are MNHNS and SASEGT. CDR3 nucleotides: TGTGCCAGCAGCGACACTCAGGGTCAGACTAACTATGGCTACACCTTC. Translated, it gives CASSDTQGQTNYGYTF.

This chain uses TRBV6-2 or TRBV6-3 with TRBJ2-6; maybe TRBD2 (7 bases). Germline V gene sequence: CDR1 MNHEY, CDR2 SVGEGT. CDR3 length: 17 amino acids. Between the trimmed V and J ends, which lost 6 bases and 6 bases, there was a span of 21 bases. CDR3 DNA sequence: TGTGCCAGCAGCTGGGGGGGGCTGACGAATAAGGCCAACGTCCTGACTTTC. This sequence encodes CASSWGGLTNKANVLTF.